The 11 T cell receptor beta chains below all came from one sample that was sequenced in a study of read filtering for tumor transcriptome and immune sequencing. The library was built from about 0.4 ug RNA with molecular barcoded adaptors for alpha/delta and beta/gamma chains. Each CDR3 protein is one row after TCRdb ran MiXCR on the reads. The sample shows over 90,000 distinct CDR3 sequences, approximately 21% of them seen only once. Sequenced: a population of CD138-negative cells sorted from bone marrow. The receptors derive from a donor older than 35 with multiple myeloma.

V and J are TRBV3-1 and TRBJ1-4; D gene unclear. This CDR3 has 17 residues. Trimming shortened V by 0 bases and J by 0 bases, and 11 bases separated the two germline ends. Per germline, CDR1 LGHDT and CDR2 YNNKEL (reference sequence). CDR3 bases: TGTGCCAGCAGCCAAGATCCGGGGTGGGCAACTAATGAAAAACTGTTTTTT. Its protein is CASSQDPGWATNEKLFF.

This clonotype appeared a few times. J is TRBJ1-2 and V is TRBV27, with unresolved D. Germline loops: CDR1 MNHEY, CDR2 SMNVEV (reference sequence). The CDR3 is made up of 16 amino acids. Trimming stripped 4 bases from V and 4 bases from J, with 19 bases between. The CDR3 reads CASSSLLSRSLYGYTF. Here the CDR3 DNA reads TGTGCCAGCAGTTCCTTACTGTCCCGGAGCCTCTATGGCTACACCTTC.

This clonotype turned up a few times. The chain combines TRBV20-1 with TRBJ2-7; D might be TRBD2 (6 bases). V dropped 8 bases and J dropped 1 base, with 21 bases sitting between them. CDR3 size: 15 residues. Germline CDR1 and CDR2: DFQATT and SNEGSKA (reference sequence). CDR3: CSLEDPGRGSYEQYF. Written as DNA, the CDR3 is TGCAGTTTAGAGGACCCGGGTCGGGGGTCCTACGAGCAGTACTTC.

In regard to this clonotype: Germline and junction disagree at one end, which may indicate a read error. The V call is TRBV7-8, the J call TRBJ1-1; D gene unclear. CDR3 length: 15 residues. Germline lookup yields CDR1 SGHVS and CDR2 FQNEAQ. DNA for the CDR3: TGTGCTAGCAGCTTAATGGGCGCTATAAACACTGAAGCTTTCTTT. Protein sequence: CASSLMGAINTEAFF.

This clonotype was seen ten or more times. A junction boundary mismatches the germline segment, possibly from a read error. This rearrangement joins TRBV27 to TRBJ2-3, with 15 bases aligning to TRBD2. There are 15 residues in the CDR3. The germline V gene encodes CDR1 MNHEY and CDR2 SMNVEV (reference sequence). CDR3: CASGTSGGSTDTRYF. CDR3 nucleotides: TGTGCCAGCGGGACTAGCGGGGGGAGCACAGATACGCGGTATTTT.

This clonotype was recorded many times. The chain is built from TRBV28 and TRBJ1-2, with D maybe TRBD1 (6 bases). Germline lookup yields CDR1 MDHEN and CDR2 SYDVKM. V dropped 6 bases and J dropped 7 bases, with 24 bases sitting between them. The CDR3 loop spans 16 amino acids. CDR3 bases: TGTGCCAGCAGGCGGAAGGGACACGGGTCGGTTGCTGGCTACACCTTC. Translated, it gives CASRRKGHGSVAGYTF.

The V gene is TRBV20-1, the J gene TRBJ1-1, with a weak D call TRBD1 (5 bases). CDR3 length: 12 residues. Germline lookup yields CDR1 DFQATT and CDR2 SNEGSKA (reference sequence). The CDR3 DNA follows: TGCGTAAGACCGGGACGGTTCACTGAAGCTTTCTTT. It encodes CVRPGRFTEAFF.

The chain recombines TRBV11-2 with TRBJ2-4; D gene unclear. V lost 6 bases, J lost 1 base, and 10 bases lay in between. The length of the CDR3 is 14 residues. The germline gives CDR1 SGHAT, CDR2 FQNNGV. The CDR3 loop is CASRGGWAKNIQYF. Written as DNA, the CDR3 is TGTGCCAGCAGGGGTGGATGGGCCAAAAACATTCAGTACTTC. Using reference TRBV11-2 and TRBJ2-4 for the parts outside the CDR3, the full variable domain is EAGVAQSPRYKIIEKRQSVAFWCNPISGHATLYWYQQILGQGPKLLIQFQNNGVVDDSQLPKDRFSAERLKGVDSTLKIQPAKLEDSAVYLCASRGGWAKNIQYFGAGTRLSVL.

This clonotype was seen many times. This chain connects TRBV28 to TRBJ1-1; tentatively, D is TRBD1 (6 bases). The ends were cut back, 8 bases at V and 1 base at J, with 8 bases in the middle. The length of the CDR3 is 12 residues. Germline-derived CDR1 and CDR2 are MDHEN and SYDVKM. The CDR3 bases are TGTGCCAGCTCGGGACAGAACACTGAAGCTTTCTTT. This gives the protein CASSGQNTEAFF.

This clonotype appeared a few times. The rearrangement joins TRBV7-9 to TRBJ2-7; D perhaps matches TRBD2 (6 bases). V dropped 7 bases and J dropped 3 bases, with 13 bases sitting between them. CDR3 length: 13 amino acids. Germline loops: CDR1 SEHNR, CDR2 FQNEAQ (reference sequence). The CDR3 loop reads CASTLAGGYEQYF. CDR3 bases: TGTGCCAGCACCCTAGCCGGGGGCTACGAGCAGTACTTC. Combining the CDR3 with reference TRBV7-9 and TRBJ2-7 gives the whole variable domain DTGVSQNPRHKITKRGQNVTFRCDPISEHNRLYWYRQTLGQGPEFLTYFQNEAQLEKSRLLSDRFSAERPKGSFSTLEIQRTEQGDSAMYLCASTLAGGYEQYFGPGTRLTVT.

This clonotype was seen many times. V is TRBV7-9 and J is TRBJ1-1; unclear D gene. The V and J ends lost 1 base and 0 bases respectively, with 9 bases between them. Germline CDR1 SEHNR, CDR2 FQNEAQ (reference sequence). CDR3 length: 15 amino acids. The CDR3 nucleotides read TGTGCCAGCAGCTTAGGTCGTCAGATGAACACTGAAGCTTTCTTT. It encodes CASSLGRQMNTEAFF.